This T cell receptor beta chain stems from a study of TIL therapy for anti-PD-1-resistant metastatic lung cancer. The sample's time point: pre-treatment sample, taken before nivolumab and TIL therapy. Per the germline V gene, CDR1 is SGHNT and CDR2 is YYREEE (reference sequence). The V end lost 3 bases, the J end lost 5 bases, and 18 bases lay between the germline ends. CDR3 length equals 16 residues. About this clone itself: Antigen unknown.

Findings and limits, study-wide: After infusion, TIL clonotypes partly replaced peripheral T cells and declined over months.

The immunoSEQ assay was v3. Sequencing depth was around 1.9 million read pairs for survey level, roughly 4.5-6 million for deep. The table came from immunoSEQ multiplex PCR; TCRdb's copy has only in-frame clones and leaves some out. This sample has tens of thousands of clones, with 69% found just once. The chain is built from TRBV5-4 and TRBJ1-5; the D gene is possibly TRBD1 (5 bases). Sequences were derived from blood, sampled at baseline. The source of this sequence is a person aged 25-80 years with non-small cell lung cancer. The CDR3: CASSYRGQGHHQPQHF. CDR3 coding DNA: TGTGCCAGCAGCTACCGGGGCCAAGGTCACCATCAGCCCCAGCATTTT.